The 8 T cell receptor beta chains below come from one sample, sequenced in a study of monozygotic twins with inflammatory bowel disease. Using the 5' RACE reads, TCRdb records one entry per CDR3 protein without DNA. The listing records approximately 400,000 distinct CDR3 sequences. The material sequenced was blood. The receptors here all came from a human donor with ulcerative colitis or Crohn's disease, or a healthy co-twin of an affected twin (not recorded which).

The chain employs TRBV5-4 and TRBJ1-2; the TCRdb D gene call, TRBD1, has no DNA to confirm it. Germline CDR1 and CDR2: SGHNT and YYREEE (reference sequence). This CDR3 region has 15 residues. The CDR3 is CASSSMTGGYDGYTF.

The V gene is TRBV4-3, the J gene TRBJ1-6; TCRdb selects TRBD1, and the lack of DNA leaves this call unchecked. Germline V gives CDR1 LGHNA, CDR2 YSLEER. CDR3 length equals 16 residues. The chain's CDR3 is CASSPQVPSSGTVLHF.

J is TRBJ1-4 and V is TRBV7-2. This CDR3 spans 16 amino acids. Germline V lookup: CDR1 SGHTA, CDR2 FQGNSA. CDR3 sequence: CASSLAEEGTGEKLFF.

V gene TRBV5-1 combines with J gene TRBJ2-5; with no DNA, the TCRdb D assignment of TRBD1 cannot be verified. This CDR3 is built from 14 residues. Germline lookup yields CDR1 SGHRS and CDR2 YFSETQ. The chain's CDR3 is CASSAGTGEETQYF. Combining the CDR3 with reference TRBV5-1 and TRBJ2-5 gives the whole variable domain KAGVTQTPRYLIKTRGQQVTLSCSPISGHRSVSWYQQTPGQGLQFLFEYFSETQRNKGNFPGRFSGRQFSNSRSEMNVSTLELGDSALYLCASSAGTGEETQYFGPGTRLLVL.

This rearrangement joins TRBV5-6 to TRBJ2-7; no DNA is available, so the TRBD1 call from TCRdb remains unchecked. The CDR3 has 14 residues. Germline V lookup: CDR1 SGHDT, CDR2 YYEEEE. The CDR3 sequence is CASSFDQGVYEQYF.

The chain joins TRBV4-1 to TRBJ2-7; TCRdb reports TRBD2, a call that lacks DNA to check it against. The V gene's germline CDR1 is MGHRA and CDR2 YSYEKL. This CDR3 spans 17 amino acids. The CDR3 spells CASSQEGGLADIYEQYF.

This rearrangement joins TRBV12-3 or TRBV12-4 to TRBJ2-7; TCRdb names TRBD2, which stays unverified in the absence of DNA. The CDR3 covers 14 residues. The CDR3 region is CASRPDGPTYEQYF.

CDR3 sequence: CSVEVRRPVAFF. The V and J genes are TRBV29-1 and TRBJ1-1; the TRBD1 assignment by TCRdb is unverifiable without DNA. The CDR3 loop spans 12 amino acids. Per germline, CDR1 SQVTM and CDR2 ANQGSEA.